Sequencing of this TCR beta chain was carried out in a study of immune evolution from preneoplasia to lung adenocarcinoma (dated by TCRdb to the early 2020s). For context, the study as a whole: No AAH lesions showed HLA loss of heterozygosity, compared with 6% to 7.5% of AIS, about 15% of MIA and about a third of ADC lesions. Resected precursor lesions (AAH, AIS, MIA) and invasive adenocarcinomas were compared with paired morphologically normal lung tissue. Sample size was determined by specimen availability and not by a prior power calculation. A total of approximately 56 patients contributed TCR sequencing data. The overall cohort comprised 40 to 55 patients with pulmonary nodules who underwent surgical resection. POLYSOLVER was used to infer Class I HLA alleles from exome data, and LOHHLA was used to detect allele-specific HLA loss. The immune data were integrated with whole exome sequencing and methylation data obtained from the same cohort of nodules. The study reported that 90 to 120 samples were used for TCR sequencing. Immune contexture across lung adenocarcinoma precursors and invasive adenocarcinoma was profiled using immune gene expression, TCR sequencing and multiplex immunofluorescence.

Using the immunoSEQ hsTCRbeta Kit, TCR beta CDR3 regions were sequenced from DNA. In the paper's pipeline: TCR sequencing data were analysed with the ImmunoSEQ Analyzer. T cell clonality was defined as 1 minus Pielou's evenness computed on productive rearrangements. To measure T cell diversity, the inverse Simpson index was applied to productive templates. T cell density was defined as TCR beta template counts normalized to usable DNA, with usable DNA estimated by amplification and sequencing of housekeeping genes. Two-sided Kruskal-Wallis tests were used to compare TCR metrics between histologic stages. TCRdb mirrors the immuneACCESS table, restricted to in-frame sequences. Some clones are absent from its copies; in checked studies, under half trace to an unresolved V gene, and the reason for the others is unknown. Clone size and V and J calls were adopted from that table, with D and trimming inferred from the DNA. The sample table shows roughly 2,600 clones, and under 90% are seen once. The ten largest clones take up about 5% of the sample.

In the case of this clone: There is no known antigen for this receptor. There are no base qualities to consult, and no much larger clone falls within one base.

The patients had resection in Japan or China between the mid-2010s and the late 2010s. Two lung cancer pathologists independently reviewed H&E slides to confirm the histologic diagnosis of every case. To enrich premalignant or tumor cells for nucleic acid extraction, macro-dissection was performed after pathologic assessment. The AllPrep DNA/RNA FFPE Kit was used to isolate DNA from FFPE tissue. There are 15 amino acids in the CDR3, from cysteine to phenylalanine inclusive. The DNA shown is the 45-base CDR3, in frame from base 1. The germline ends are 12 bases apart after V is trimmed by 0 bases and J by 7 bases. CDR1 and CDR2 are read off the germline V gene (reference sequence) as MNHEY and SMNVEV. The paper's findings and limits, for the study overall: The highest top T cell clone frequencies were observed in normal lung, and a progressive decrease in top T cell clone frequencies appeared to occur from AAH through AIS, MIA and invasive adenocarcinoma. T cell clonality was highest in KRAS-mutant nodules compared with EGFR-mutant or double wild-type lesions. The findings reflected association rather than direct causation, and larger cohorts with long-term follow-up and longitudinal biopsies were considered necessary. Because all patients were from Japan and China, applicability to Western populations was uncertain. Clonality was highest in normal lung, while later-stage lesions appeared to have lower clonality but higher T cell density and diversity.

Sequencing was performed on FFPE invasive lung adenocarcinoma tissue. The cell subset or site label for this specimen denotes: frankly invasive lung adenocarcinoma (ADC). The clonotype comes from a person in their 70s with invasive lung adenocarcinoma. The chain uses TRBV27 and TRBJ1-4; no D gene can be assigned with confidence. The CDR3 loop reads CASSLSREIAEKLFF. The DNA is as follows: TGTGCCAGCAGTTTATCGAGGGAGATTGCTGAAAAACTGTTTTTT.